The 7 T cell receptor beta chains listed next were all sequenced from one sample in a study of circulating and synovial CD4+ cells in juvenile arthritis. Sequencing used immunoSEQ multiplex PCR; TCRdb keeps in-frame clones, though not all of them. The sample holds approximately 36,000 clones, roughly 94% seen once. Source material: CD4+ T cells from blood. These receptors were obtained from a human donor with juvenile idiopathic arthritis.

This rearrangement joins TRBV13 to TRBJ2-1, with D uncertain. Germline CDR1 and CDR2: PRHDT and FYEKMQ (reference sequence). The CDR3 consists of 15 residues. The V and J ends lost 3 bases and 3 bases respectively, with 12 bases between them. This CDR3 reads CASSFDSRSYNEQFF. CDR3 coding DNA: TGTGCCAGCAGCTTCGACTCCCGAAGCTACAATGAGCAGTTCTTC.

The chain has TRBV11-1 and TRBJ2-3, with D maybe TRBD2 (6 bases). The CDR3 consists of 13 residues. V was cut by 7 bases and J by 3 bases, with 11 bases left in between. CDR1 is SGHAT and CDR2 is FQDESV in the germline V gene (reference sequence). The CDR3 region is CASIMRGTDTQYF. CDR3 nucleotides: TGTGCCAGCATCATGCGGGGTACAGATACGCAGTATTTT.

CDR3 DNA sequence: TGTGCCAGCAGCCGGGACAGAGACTACGAGCAGTACTTC. It specifies CASSRDRDYEQYF. The V call is TRBV7-9, the J call TRBJ2-7; the match to TRBD1 covers 7 bases. V gave up 5 bases and J gave up 3 bases; unmatched junction bases: 4. Germline V CDR1 and CDR2: SEHNR, FQNEAQ (reference sequence). The CDR3 is 13 residues long.

This chain joins TRBV5-4 and TRBJ2-5; D perhaps matches TRBD1 (5 bases). The CDR3 consists of 14 residues. Germline values: CDR1 SGHNT, CDR2 YYREEE (reference sequence). V dropped 6 bases and J dropped 3 bases, with 15 bases sitting between them. As DNA, the CDR3 is TGTGCCAGCACCTCCTTGGGGCAGGAAGAGACCCAGTACTTC. This encodes CASTSLGQEETQYF.

The rearrangement uses TRBV9 and TRBJ1-1; D unclear. V was shortened by 1 base and J by 5 bases, with 9 bases between the two germline ends. The CDR3 sequence is 13 residues long. In germline, CDR1 is SGDLS, CDR2 YYNGEE. As DNA, the CDR3 is TGTGCCAGCAGCGTAATGGAGGTGACTGAAGCTTTCTTT. This encodes CASSVMEVTEAFF.

The rearrangement links TRBV14 to TRBJ1-1; TRBD1 matches 7 bases. The germline V gene has CDR1 SGHDN and CDR2 FVKESK. J lost 6 bases, V lost 3 bases, and 4 bases had no gene match. This CDR3 has 13 residues. CDR3 sequence reads: CASSQTGFAEAFF. CDR3 sequence (DNA): TGTGCCAGCAGCCAGACAGGGTTCGCTGAAGCTTTCTTT. Supplemented by reference TRBV14 and TRBJ1-1, the full variable domain reads EAGVTQFPSHSVIEKGQTVTLRCDPISGHDNLYWYRRVMGKEIKFLLHFVKESKQDESGMPNNRFLAERTGGTYSTLKVQPAELEDSGVYFCASSQTGFAEAFFGQGTRLTVV.

The rearrangement uses TRBV18 and TRBJ2-7, with 11 bases lining up with TRBD1. The germline gives CDR1 KGHSH, CDR2 LQKENI. This CDR3 spans 15 amino acids. V trimming: 3 bases; J trimming: 2 bases; junction bases outside the gene matches: 3. The CDR3: CASSPAGQGAYEQYF. The DNA for the CDR3 is TGTGCCAGCTCACCGGCGGGACAGGGGGCCTACGAGCAGTACTTC.